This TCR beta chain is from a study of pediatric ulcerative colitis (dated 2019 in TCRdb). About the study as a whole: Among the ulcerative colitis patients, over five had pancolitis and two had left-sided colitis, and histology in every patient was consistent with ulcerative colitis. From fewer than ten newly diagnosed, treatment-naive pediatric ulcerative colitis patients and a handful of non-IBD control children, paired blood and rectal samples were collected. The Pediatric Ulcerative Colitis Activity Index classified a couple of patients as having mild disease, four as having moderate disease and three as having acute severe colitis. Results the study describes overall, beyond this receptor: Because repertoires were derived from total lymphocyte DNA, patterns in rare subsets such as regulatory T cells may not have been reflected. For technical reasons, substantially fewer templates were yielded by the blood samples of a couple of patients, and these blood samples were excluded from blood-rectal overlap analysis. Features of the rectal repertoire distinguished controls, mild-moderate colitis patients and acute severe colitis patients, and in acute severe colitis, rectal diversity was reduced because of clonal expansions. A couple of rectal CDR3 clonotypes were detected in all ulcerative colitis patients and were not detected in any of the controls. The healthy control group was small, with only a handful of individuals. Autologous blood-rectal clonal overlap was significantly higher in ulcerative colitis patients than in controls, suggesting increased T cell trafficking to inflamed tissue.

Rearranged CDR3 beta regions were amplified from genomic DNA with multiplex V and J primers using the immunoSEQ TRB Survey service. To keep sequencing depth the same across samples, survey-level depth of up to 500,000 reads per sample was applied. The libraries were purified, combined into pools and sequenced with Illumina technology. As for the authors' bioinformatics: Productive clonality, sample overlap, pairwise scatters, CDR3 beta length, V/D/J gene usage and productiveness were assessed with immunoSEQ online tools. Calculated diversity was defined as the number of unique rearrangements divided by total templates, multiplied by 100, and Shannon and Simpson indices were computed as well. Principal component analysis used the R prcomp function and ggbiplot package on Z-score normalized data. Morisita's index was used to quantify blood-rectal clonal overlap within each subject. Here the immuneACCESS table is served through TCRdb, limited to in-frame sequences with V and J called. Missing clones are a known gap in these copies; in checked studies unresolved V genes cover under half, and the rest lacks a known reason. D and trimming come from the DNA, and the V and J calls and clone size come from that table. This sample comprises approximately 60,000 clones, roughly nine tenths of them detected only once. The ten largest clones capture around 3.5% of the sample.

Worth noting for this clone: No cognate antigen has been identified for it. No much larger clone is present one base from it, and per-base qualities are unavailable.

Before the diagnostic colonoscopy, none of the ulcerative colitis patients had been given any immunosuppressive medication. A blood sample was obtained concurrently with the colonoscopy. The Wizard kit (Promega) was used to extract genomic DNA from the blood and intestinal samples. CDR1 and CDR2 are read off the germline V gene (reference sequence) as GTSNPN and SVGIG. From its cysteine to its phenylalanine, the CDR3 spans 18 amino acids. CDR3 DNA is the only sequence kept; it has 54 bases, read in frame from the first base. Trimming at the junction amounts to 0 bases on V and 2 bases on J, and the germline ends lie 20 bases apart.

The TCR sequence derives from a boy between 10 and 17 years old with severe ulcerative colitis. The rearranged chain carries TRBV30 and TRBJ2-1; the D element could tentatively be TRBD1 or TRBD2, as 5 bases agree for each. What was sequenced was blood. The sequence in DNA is TGTGCCTGGAGTGTAAATACGGGACCCTCAAGGACCTACAATGAGCAGTTCTTC. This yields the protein CAWSVNTGPSRTYNEQFF.